These 19 T cell receptor beta chains came from one sample sequenced in a study of CD8+CD57+ T cells in acquired aplastic anemia. The use of genomic DNA as template underpinned the TCR beta VDJ and CDR3 profiling. From the reads, TCRdb called clonotypes with MiXCR, one entry per CDR3 protein. The table records more than 150,000 distinct CDR3 sequences, 40% to 55% of them present only once. The source material was sorted CD4+, CD8+, or CD8+CD57+ T cells (not recorded which) from PBMCs. The source of these receptors is a human donor in good health.

On this clonotype: Possible read error: a much larger clone is one base away. The genes are TRBV20-1 and TRBJ2-7; TRBD1 matches at 12 bases. The germline CDR1 and CDR2 sequences are DFQATT and SNEGSKA (reference sequence). J was trimmed by 9 bases and V by 5 bases; bases with no gene match: 14. This CDR3 has 15 amino acids. The CDR3 nucleotides are TGCAGTGCTGGCTTACGGGACAGGGGGCTGGACGGGCAGTACTTC. Encoded protein: CSAGLRDRGLDGQYF.

The chain has TRBV27 and TRBJ2-3, with D perhaps assigned TRBD1 or TRBD2 (5 bases each). The V gene's germline CDR1 is MNHEY and CDR2 SMNVEV (reference sequence). This CDR3 has 15 residues. V was clipped by 5 bases and J by 0 bases, with 12 bases between them. CDR3 loop: CASSVRDRSTDTQYF. The CDR3 DNA is TGTGCCAGCAGTGTCCGGGACCGGAGCACAGATACGCAGTATTTT.

This clonotype has a handful of counts. The chain joins TRBV11-1 to TRBJ2-1; tentatively, D is TRBD2 (6 bases). The CDR3 runs to 16 residues. Trimming pared 0 bases from V and 3 bases from J, leaving 12 bases between. Germline CDR1 is SGHAT and CDR2 is FQDESV (reference sequence). CDR3 loop: CASSLAGGKVYNEQFF. DNA of the CDR3: TGTGCCAGCAGCTTAGCGGGGGGAAAGGTCTACAATGAGCAGTTCTTC.

The rearrangement joins TRBV7-8 to TRBJ2-7, with D maybe TRBD2 (6 bases). Trimming took off 5 bases at V and 3 bases at J, with 14 bases between the two ends. The CDR3 is made up of 14 amino acids. CDR1 and CDR2 from the germline V gene are SGHVS and FQNEAQ. This CDR3 reads CASSPVGLIYEQYF. CDR3 sequence (DNA): TGTGCCAGCAGCCCAGTGGGACTGATCTACGAGCAGTACTTC.

The rearrangement uses TRBV2 and TRBJ2-7; TRBD2 aligns across 8 bases. The V gene's germline CDR1 is SNHLY and CDR2 FYNNEI. Trimming removed 9 bases from V and 1 base from J; junction bases left unmatched: 5. The CDR3 covers 13 residues. The DNA for the CDR3 is TGTGCCAGTTGTAGCGGGGTATCCTACGAGCAGTACTTC. This translates into CASCSGVSYEQYF.

In this sample, this clonotype turned up many times. The chain combines TRBV20-1 with TRBJ2-1; the D gene could be TRBD1 or TRBD2 (6 bases each). The CDR3 has 13 amino acids. Looked up from germline, CDR1 is DFQATT and CDR2 is SNEGSKA (reference sequence). The CDR3 bases are TGCAGCGTAGCCCGACTGGAGGGGGATGAGCAGTTCTTC. Translation gives CSVARLEGDEQFF.

The CDR3 DNA reads TGTGCCACCCGGACTAGCGGGAGAGAGACCCAGTACTTC. Its protein product is CATRTSGRETQYF. This chain connects TRBV10-3 to TRBJ2-5; TRBD2 aligns across 13 bases. The CDR3 is 13 amino acids. V lost 10 bases, J lost 4 bases, and 3 bases stayed unmatched. Germline CDR1 ENHRY, CDR2 SYGVKD.

This chain uses TRBV2 with TRBJ2-2, with D perhaps matching TRBD1 (6 bases). The ends were cut back, 11 bases at V and 3 bases at J, with 10 bases in the middle. Per germline, CDR1 SNHLY and CDR2 FYNNEI. This CDR3 has 12 residues. CDR3 amino acids: CAAEGDTGELFF. CDR3 bases: TGTGCCGCAGAGGGGGACACCGGGGAGCTGTTTTTT. Full variable domain (rest looked up from reference TRBV2 and TRBJ2-2): EPEVTQTPSHQVTQMGQEVILRCVPISNHLYFYWYRQILGQKVEFLVSFYNNEISEKSEIFDDQFSVERPDGSNFTLKIRSTKLEDSAMYFCAAEGDTGELFFGEGSRLTVL.

For this clonotype: A much bigger clone sits one base away, suggesting this may be a read error. V and J are TRBV7-8 and TRBJ2-1; 7 bases line up with TRBD2. The CDR3 sequence is 15 residues long. CDR1 and CDR2 (germline): SGHVS, FQNEAQ. The CDR3 DNA follows: TGCGCCAGCAGTGAGGCGGGAGTGCCCTACAATGAGCAGCTCTTC. Amino acids: CASSEAGVPYNEQLF.

CDR3 region: CSVGQAGTGYSDTQYF. As DNA, the CDR3 is TGCAGCGTTGGACAGGCGGGGACAGGGTATTCGGATACGCAGTATTTT. The chain couples TRBV29-1 to TRBJ2-3, with 9 bases fitting TRBD1. V lost 4 bases, J lost 6 bases, and 14 bases stayed unmatched. Germline lookup yields CDR1 SQVTM and CDR2 ANQGSEA. The length of the CDR3 is 16 residues.

This chain connects TRBV11-2 to TRBJ2-7; TRBD1 matches at 8 bases. The CDR3 runs to 14 residues. Germline V gene data show CDR1 as SGHAT and CDR2 as FQNNGV. Trimming removed 1 base from V and 3 bases from J; junction bases left unmatched: 2. In nucleotides, the CDR3 is TGTGCCAGCAGCTTAGGCGGACAGGGCTACGAGCAGTACTTC. Encoded protein: CASSLGGQGYEQYF.

In this sample, this clonotype turned up many times. This rearrangement joins TRBV19 to TRBJ2-1; D call uncertain. Trimming removed 3 bases at V and 5 bases at J, with 8 bases between. CDR1 LNHDA and CDR2 SQIVND come from the germline V gene (reference sequence). The CDR3 loop spans 13 amino acids. The CDR3 loop reads CASSIGQNNEQFF. The CDR3 region has the DNA TGTGCCAGTAGTATCGGCCAGAACAATGAGCAGTTCTTC.

This clonotype was recorded many times. This chain joins TRBV20-1 and TRBJ2-5; the D is unclear. CDR1 is DFQATT, CDR2 SNEGSKA, per germline (reference sequence). This CDR3 has 14 residues. V lost 6 bases, J lost 2 bases, and 16 bases lay in between. The CDR3 sequence: CSARGYLKQETQYF. The CDR3 DNA reads as TGCAGTGCGCGTGGGTACCTTAAACAAGAGACCCAGTACTTC.

In nucleotides, the CDR3 is TGCAGCGCCGGGACTGGGGCCTACAATGAGCAGTTCTTC. Amino acids: CSAGTGAYNEQFF. This rearrangement joins TRBV29-1 to TRBJ2-1; TRBD2 is a possible D gene (6 bases). CDR1 is SQVTM, CDR2 ANQGSEA, per germline. The CDR3 has 13 amino acids. Trimming stripped 7 bases from V and 2 bases from J, with 12 bases between.

The chain uses TRBV24-1 and TRBJ2-1, with D tentatively TRBD1 (6 bases). Trimming removed 5 bases at V and 9 bases at J, with 13 bases between. This CDR3 spans 13 amino acids. From germline, CDR1 is KGHDR and CDR2 SFDVKD. In DNA form, the CDR3 reads TGTGCCACCAGTGTAGCAGGGGCGAGTGAGCAGTTCTTC. It translates to CATSVAGASEQFF.

This clonotype was seen a few times. J is TRBJ1-1 and V is TRBV10-3; TRBD1 agrees at 9 bases. Germline CDR1 is ENHRY and CDR2 is SYGVKD. CDR3 size: 15 residues. After removal of 0 bases from V and 5 bases from J, the junction contained 4 bases not matched to a gene. The CDR3 DNA reads as TGTGCCATCAGTGAGTCGGGACAGGGATTAACTGAAGCTTTCTTT. It translates to CAISESGQGLTEAFF.

This clonotype has ten or more counts. This CDR3 reads CASSLFARGLIRVAFF. CDR3 bases: TGTGCCAGCAGCTTATTCGCCAGGGGACTCATCAGGGTGGCTTTCTTT. This chain uses TRBV7-2 with TRBJ1-1, with a possible D match to TRBD1 (6 bases). This CDR3 is 16 amino acids long. Trimming left V 2 bases short and J 11 bases short, with 24 bases between. From germline, CDR1 is SGHTA and CDR2 FQGNSA. Full variable domain (missing parts from reference TRBV7-2 and TRBJ1-1): GAGVSQSPSNKVTEKGKDVELRCDPISGHTALYWYRQSLGQGLEFLIYFQGNSAPDKSGLPSDRFSAERTGGSVSTLTIQRTQQEDSAVYLCASSLFARGLIRVAFFGQGTRLTVV.

This clonotype has a count of ten or more. The gene calls are TRBV9 and TRBJ2-3, with D possibly TRBD2 on 6 matching bases. CDR1 and CDR2 from the germline V gene are SGDLS and YYNGEE. Trimming removed 0 bases from V and 2 bases from J, with 13 bases in between. CDR3 size: 16 residues. Here the CDR3 DNA reads TGTGCCAGCAGCGTAGTAGGCGGGGCCCTCACAGATACGCAGTATTTT. It translates to CASSVVGGALTDTQYF.

This clonotype appeared many times. The rearrangement links TRBV30 to TRBJ2-7, with D perhaps matching TRBD2 (5 bases). V gave up 3 bases and J gave up 6 bases, with 12 bases separating them. The CDR3 consists of 12 residues. The germline gives CDR1 GTSNPN, CDR2 SVGIG (reference sequence). DNA for the CDR3: TGTGCCTGGAGCCCACGTGGAGGCGAGCAGTACTTC. Amino acids: CAWSPRGGEQYF.